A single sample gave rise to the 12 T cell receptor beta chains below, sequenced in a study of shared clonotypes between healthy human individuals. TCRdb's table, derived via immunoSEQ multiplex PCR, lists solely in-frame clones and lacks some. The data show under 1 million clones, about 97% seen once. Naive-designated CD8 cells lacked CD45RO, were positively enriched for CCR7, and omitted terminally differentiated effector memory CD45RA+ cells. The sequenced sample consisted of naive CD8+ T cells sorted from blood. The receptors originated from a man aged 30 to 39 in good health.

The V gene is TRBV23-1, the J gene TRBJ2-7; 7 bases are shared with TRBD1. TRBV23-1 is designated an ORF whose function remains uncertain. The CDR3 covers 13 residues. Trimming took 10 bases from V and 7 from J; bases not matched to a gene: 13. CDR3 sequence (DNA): TGCGCCATCATTCCGGGACAGAACGGGGAGCAGTACTTC. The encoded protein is CAIIPGQNGEQYF.

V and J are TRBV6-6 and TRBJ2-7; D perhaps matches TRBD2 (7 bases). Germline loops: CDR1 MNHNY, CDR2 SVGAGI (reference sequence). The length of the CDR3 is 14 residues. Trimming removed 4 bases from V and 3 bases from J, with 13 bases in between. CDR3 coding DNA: TGTGCCAGCAGTTTAGGACTAGGGGGCTACGAGCAGTACTTC. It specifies CASSLGLGGYEQYF.

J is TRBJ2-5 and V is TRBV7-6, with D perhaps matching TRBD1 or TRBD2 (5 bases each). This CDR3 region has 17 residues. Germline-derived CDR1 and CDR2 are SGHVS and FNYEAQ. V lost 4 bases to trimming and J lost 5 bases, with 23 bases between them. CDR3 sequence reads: CASSSTPGTADWETQYF. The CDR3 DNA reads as TGTGCCAGCAGCTCAACTCCCGGGACCGCCGACTGGGAGACCCAGTACTTC.

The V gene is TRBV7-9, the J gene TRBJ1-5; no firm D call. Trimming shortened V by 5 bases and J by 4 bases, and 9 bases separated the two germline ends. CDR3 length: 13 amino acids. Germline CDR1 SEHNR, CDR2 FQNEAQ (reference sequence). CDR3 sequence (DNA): TGTGCCAGCAGCCCAGGTGTAAATCAGCCCCAGCATTTT. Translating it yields CASSPGVNQPQHF.

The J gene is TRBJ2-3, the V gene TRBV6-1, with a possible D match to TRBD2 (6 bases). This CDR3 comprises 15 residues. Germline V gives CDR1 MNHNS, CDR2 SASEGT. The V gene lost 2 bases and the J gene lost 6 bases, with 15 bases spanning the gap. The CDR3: CASSEWPGRLDTQYF. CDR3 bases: TGTGCCAGCAGTGAATGGCCTGGGAGGTTGGATACGCAGTATTTT.

CDR3 residues: CASSFTQGHQTYEQYF. CDR3 in DNA: TGTGCCAGCAGTTTCACACAGGGTCACCAAACCTACGAGCAGTACTTC. This rearrangement joins TRBV28 to TRBJ2-7; a weak D match, TRBD1 (6 bases). CDR1 is MDHEN and CDR2 is SYDVKM in the germline V gene. Trimming stripped 3 bases from V and 2 bases from J, with 17 bases between. This CDR3 has 16 amino acids.

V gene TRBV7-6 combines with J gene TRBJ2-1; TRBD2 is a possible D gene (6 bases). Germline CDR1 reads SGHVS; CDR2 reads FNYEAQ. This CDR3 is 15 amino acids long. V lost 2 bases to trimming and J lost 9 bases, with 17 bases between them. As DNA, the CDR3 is TGTGCCAGCAGCTTATTCGGCGGGACGTCATTTGAGCAGTTCTTC. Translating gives CASSLFGGTSFEQFF.

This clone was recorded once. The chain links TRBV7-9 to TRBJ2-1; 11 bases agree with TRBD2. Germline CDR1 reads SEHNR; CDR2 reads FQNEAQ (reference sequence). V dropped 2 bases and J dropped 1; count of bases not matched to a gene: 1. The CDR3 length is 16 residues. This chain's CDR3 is CASSLRTSGSYNEQFF. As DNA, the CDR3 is TGTGCCAGCAGCTTACGGACTAGCGGGTCCTACAATGAGCAGTTCTTC. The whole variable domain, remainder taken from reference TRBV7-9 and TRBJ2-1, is DTGVSQNPRHKITKRGQNVTFRCDPISEHNRLYWYRQTLGQGPEFLTYFQNEAQLEKSRLLSDRFSAERPKGSFSTLEIQRTEQGDSAMYLCASSLRTSGSYNEQFFGPGTRLTVL.

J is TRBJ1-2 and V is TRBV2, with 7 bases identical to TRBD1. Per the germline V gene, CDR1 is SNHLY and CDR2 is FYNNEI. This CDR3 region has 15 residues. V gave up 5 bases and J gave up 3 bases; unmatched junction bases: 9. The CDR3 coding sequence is TGTGCCAGCAGTCCCCGACAGGGCGTGGACTATGGCTACACCTTC. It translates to CASSPRQGVDYGYTF.

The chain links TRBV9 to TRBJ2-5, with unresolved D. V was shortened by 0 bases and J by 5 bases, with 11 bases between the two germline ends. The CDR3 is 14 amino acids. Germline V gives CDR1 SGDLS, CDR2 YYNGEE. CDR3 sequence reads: CASSVGGVLETQYF. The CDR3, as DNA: TGTGCCAGCAGCGTAGGCGGAGTCTTGGAGACCCAGTACTTC.

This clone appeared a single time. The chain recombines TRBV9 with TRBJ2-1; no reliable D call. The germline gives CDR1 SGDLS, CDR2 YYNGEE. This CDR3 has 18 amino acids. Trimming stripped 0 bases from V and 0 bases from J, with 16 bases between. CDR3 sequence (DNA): TGTGCCAGCAGCGTAGGTGGTTCGGCTCCACTCTCCTACAATGAGCAGTTCTTC. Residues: CASSVGGSAPLSYNEQFF.

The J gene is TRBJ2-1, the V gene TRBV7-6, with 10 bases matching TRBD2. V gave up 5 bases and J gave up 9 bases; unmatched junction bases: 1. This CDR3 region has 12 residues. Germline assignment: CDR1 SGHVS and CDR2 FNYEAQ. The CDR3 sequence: CASSGLAAEQFF. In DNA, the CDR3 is TGTGCCAGCAGCGGACTAGCGGCTGAGCAGTTCTTC. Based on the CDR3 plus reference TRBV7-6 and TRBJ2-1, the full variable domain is GAGVSQSPRYKVTKRGQDVALRCDPISGHVSLYWYRQALGQGPEFLTYFNYEAQQDKSGLPNDRFSAERPEGSISTLTIQRTEQRDSAMYRCASSGLAAEQFFGPGTRLTVL.